These 8 T cell receptor beta chains were sequenced from one sample in a study of blood T cell repertoires in COVID-19. Profiling relied on immunoSEQ multiplex PCR, and the TCRdb table lists in-frame clones only, not all of them. This table has approximately 180,000 clones, over 65% appearing once. The specimen sequenced was peripheral blood. Source of these receptors: a person aged 65 to 85 with COVID-19, enrolled during active disease.

The rearrangement links TRBV28 to TRBJ2-2, with 8 bases aligning to TRBD2. Trimming removed 6 bases from V and 4 bases from J; junction bases left unmatched: 7. CDR1 MDHEN and CDR2 SYDVKM come from the germline V gene. The CDR3 extends over 15 amino acids. The CDR3 DNA sequence: TGTGCCAGCAGCCTACTAGCGGAAGTCACCGGGGAGCTGTTTTTT. It yields the protein CASSLLAEVTGELFF.

The chain recombines TRBV27 with TRBJ2-7; TRBD1 aligns across 7 bases. The CDR3 runs to 15 residues. Germline V lookup: CDR1 MNHEY, CDR2 SMNVEV (reference sequence). The ends lost 0 bases at V and 1 base at J; junction bases unmatched: 3. CDR3 sequence: CASSLSGTASYEQYF. In DNA, the CDR3 is TGTGCCAGCAGTTTATCCGGGACAGCTTCCTACGAGCAGTACTTC.

In this sample, this clone turned up once. The gene calls are TRBV6-5 and TRBJ2-7, with TRBD1 identical over 7 bases. CDR1 and CDR2 from the germline V gene are MNHEY and SVGAGI. The V gene end was trimmed by 5 bases and the J gene end by 0 bases; junction bases not matched to a gene: 7. This CDR3 region has 15 residues. The CDR3 region is CASSRGQVLSYEQYF. CDR3 sequence (DNA): TGTGCCAGCAGTCGCGGACAGGTCCTCTCCTACGAGCAGTACTTC.

The chain joins TRBV9 to TRBJ2-7, with D perhaps matching TRBD2 (6 bases). CDR3 length equals 14 residues. Germline V gene sequence: CDR1 SGDLS, CDR2 YYNGEE. V was cut by 4 bases and J by 2 bases, with 13 bases left in between. CDR3 coding DNA: TGTGCCAGCAGCCGAGGAGGACTAACCTACGAGCAGTACTTC. This gives the protein CASSRGGLTYEQYF.

This clone has a single count. This chain connects TRBV25-1 to TRBJ1-4, with D uncertain. The V end lost 3 bases, the J end lost 8 bases, and 10 bases lay between the germline ends. Looked up from germline, CDR1 is MGHDK and CDR2 is SYGVNS. The CDR3 covers 13 residues. The CDR3 nucleotides are TGTGCCAGCAGTGACGGTATAGAAGAAAAACTGTTTTTT. Translation gives CASSDGIEEKLFF.

V gene TRBV9 combines with J gene TRBJ1-1; D not certain. In germline, CDR1 is SGDLS, CDR2 YYNGEE. The CDR3 length is 14 residues. V lost 0 bases to trimming and J lost 8 bases, with 14 bases between them. The CDR3 reads CASSVEAVRGEAFF. The CDR3 region has the DNA TGTGCCAGCAGCGTAGAGGCAGTTCGGGGAGAAGCTTTCTTT.

The V gene is TRBV7-2, the J gene TRBJ1-2; 8 bases align to TRBD1. After removal of 7 bases from V and 7 bases from J, the junction contained 14 bases not matched to a gene. CDR1 SGHTA and CDR2 FQGNSA come from the germline V gene. This CDR3 has 15 amino acids. This CDR3 reads CASIPGGTGDSGYTF. The CDR3 coding sequence is TGTGCCAGCATCCCAGGGGGGACAGGAGATTCTGGCTACACCTTC.

The gene calls are TRBV5-3 and TRBJ2-1, with 7 nucleotides matching TRBD2. TRBV5-3 carries the ORF label, with uncertain function. Trimming removed 0 bases from V and 5 bases from J; junction bases left unmatched: 8. The CDR3 is 16 amino acids. The CDR3 DNA reads as TGTGCCAGAAGCTTGGTCAGTCTAGCGGTAAACAATGAGCAGTTCTTC. It specifies CARSLVSLAVNNEQFF.